The T cell receptor beta chain under discussion was sequenced for a study of graft-versus-host responses after intestinal transplantation. Across the study: Isolated intestinal, liver-intestinal, or multivisceral transplants had been given to the recipients. Study conclusions and caveats: Present in recipient marrow, GvH clones included some that appeared first in ileum or blood. Early HvG declines after transplant were associated with peak circulating GvH clone levels.

Some clones are missing from TCRdb's copy, which holds only in-frame ones; the method was immunoSEQ multiplex PCR. This table holds just under 85,000 clones, about 91% found once. Turning to this clone: Its specificity is unknown.

Germline V gene data show CDR1 as SGHNT and CDR2 as YYREEE (reference sequence). The CDR3 runs to 15 residues. V lost 3 bases and J lost 5; bases outside the gene matches: 9. The sequence derives from a human donor who was the organ donor for an intestinal transplant. Specimen: unstimulated CD8+ T cells sorted from spleen or lymph node cells, collected before transplant. This chain uses TRBV5-4 with TRBJ2-7, with 9 bases matching TRBD2. The CDR3 sequence is CASSWSPAGGNEQYF. The CDR3 DNA reads TGTGCCAGCAGCTGGTCCCCAGCGGGAGGCAACGAGCAGTACTTC.